What follows describes a single TCR beta chain. Its antigen is still unknown. The study ran its PCR with 60 Vbeta and 13 Jbeta primers. Sequencing used immunoSEQ multiplex PCR; TCRdb keeps in-frame clones, though not all of them. This table holds 75,000 to 90,000 clones, 70% to 85% found once. The CDR3 is 18 residues long. In germline, CDR1 is SEHNR, CDR2 FQNEAQ (reference sequence). The V end lost 0 bases, the J end lost 0 bases, and 17 bases lay between the germline ends. These data originate in a study of cytomegalovirus exposure and HLA in healthy donors. Study observations and caveats: Across donors, presence/absence analyses took sequencing depth to be roughly uniform. Altogether, around 160 TCR beta chains were recorded as cytomegalovirus-associated.

The chain combines TRBV7-9 with TRBJ2-5; possible D gene TRBD1, 5 bases. The sample consisted of PBMCs. This sequence originates from a man aged 25-45 years in good health and CMV-seropositive. The CDR3 DNA is TGTGCCAGCAGCTTAGCGGAGAATGGCAGGGCGTACCAAGAGACCCAGTACTTC. It translates to CASSLAENGRAYQETQYF.